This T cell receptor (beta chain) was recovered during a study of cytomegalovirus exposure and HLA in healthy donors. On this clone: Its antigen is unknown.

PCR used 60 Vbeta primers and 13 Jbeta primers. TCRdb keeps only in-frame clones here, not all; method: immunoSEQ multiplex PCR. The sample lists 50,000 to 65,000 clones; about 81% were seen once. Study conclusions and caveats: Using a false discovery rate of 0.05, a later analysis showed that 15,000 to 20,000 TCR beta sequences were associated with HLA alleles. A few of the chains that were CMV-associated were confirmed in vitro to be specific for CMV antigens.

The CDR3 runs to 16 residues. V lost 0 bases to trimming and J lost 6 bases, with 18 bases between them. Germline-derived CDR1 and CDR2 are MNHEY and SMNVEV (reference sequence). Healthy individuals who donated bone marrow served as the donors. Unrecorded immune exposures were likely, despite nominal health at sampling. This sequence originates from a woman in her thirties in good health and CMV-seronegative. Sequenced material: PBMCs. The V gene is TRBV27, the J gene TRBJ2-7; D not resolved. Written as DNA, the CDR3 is TGTGCCAGCAGTTTATCGGCACCCCTGGTATCCCTCGAGCAGTACTTC. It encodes CASSLSAPLVSLEQYF.